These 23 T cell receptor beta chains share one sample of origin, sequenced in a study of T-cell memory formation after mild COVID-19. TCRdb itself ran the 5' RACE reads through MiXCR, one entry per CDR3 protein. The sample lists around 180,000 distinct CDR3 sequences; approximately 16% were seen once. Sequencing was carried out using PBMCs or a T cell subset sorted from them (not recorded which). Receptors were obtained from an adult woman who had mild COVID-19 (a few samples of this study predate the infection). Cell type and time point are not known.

The CDR3 region is CASSRGTVNTEAFF. The CDR3 nucleotides read TGTGCCAGCAGCCGAGGGACGGTGAACACTGAAGCTTTCTTT. J is TRBJ1-1 and V is TRBV11-2; possible D gene TRBD1, 5 bases. The CDR3 extends over 14 amino acids. The germline gives CDR1 SGHAT, CDR2 FQNNGV. V was pared by 5 bases and J by 0 bases, with 10 bases between.

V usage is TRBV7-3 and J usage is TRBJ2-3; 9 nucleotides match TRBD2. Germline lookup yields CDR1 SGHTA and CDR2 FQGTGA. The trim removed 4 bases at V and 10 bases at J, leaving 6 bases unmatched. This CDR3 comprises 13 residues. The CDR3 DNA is TGTGCCAGCAGCTCCTTTAGCGGGAGATCGCAGTATTTT. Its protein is CASSSFSGRSQYF.

As DNA, the CDR3 is TGTGCCAGTACCCGCTTCGGACAGACCTCTGGAAACACCATATATTTT. Protein sequence: CASTRFGQTSGNTIYF. The chain has TRBV19 and TRBJ1-3; D might be TRBD1 (6 bases). The CDR3 covers 16 residues. Germline CDR1 and CDR2: LNHDA and SQIVND (reference sequence). V lost 7 bases and J 0 bases, leaving 16 bases between the germline ends.

The CDR3 reads CASSRGTDNNQPQHF. DNA of the CDR3: TGTGCCAGCAGCCGCGGGACAGATAACAATCAGCCCCAGCATTTT. V usage is TRBV12-3 or TRBV12-4 and J usage is TRBJ1-5, with 7 bases lining up with TRBD1. Trimming at V came to 6 bases and at J to 3 bases, leaving 8 bases not matched to a gene. The length of the CDR3 is 15 residues.

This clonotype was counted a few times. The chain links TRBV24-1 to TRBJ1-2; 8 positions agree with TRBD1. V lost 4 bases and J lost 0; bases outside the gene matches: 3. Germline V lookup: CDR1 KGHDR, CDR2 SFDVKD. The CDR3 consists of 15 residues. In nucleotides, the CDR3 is TGTGCCACCAGTGAACCAGGGGGCTCTAACTATGGCTACACCTTC. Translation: CATSEPGGSNYGYTF.

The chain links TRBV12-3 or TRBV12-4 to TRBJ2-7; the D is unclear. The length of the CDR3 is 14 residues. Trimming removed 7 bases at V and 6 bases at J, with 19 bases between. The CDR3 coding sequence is TGTGCCAGCACCATCAAGGGCTGGACGGCCGAGCAGTACTTC. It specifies CASTIKGWTAEQYF.

The CDR3 nucleotides read TGTGCCAGCAGTCCGGGCCTCCCATGGGGTGCTTTCTTT. Amino acid sequence: CASSPGLPWGAFF. This chain connects TRBV7-9 to TRBJ1-1, with no clear D. V gave up 6 bases and J gave up 11 bases, with 19 bases separating them. Germline loops: CDR1 SEHNR, CDR2 FQNEAQ (reference sequence). This CDR3 spans 13 amino acids.

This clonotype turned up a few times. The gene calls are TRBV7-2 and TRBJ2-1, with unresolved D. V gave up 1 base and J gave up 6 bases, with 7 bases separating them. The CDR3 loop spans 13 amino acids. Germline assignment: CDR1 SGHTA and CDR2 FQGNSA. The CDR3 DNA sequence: TGTGCCAGCAGCTTAGGTACCCTCAATGAGCAGTTCTTC. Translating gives CASSLGTLNEQFF.

CDR3 DNA sequence: TGCGCCAGCAGCTTGGGGACAGGGCACGAGCAGTACTTC. Translating it yields CASSLGTGHEQYF. This rearrangement joins TRBV5-1 to TRBJ2-7, with TRBD1 identical over 8 bases. CDR3 length: 13 residues. The germline gives CDR1 SGHRS, CDR2 YFSETQ. V was clipped by 0 bases and J by 5 bases; unmatched bases: 1.

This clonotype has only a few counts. CDR3 sequence: CAIKGSGQGGSDYGYTF. The CDR3 nucleotides read TGTGCCATCAAGGGGTCGGGACAGGGTGGTAGCGACTATGGCTACACCTTC. The gene calls are TRBV10-3 and TRBJ1-2, with 9 bases matching TRBD1. V dropped 7 bases and J dropped 3; count of bases not matched to a gene: 15. Germline loops: CDR1 ENHRY, CDR2 SYGVKD. The CDR3 is made up of 17 amino acids.

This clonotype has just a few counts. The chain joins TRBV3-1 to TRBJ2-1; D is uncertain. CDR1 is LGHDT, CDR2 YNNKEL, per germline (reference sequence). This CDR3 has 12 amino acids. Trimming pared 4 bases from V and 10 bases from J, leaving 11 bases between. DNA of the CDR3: TGTGCCAGCAGCCTGAGGCAAGGAGAGCAGTTCTTC. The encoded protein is CASSLRQGEQFF.

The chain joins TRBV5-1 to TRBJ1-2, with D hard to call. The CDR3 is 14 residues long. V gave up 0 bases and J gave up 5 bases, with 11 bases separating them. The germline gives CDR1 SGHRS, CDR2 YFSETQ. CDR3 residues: CASSLGQPTYGYTF. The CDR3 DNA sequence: TGCGCCAGCAGCTTGGGGCAGCCGACTTATGGCTACACCTTC.

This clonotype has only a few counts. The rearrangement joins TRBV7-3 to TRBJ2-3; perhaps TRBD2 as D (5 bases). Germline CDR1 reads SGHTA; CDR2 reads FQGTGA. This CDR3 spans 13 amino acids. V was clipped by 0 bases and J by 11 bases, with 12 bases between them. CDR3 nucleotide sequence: TGTGCCAGCAGCTTAACCCTCCGGGGATTGCAGTATTTT. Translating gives CASSLTLRGLQYF.

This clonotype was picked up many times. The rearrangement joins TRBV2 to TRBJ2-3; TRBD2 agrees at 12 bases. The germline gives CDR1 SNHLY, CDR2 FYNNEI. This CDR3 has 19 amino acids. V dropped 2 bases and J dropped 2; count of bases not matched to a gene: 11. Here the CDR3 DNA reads TGTGCCAGCAGTGAAACTAGCGGGGGGTATCGTGCTAACACAGATACGCAGTATTTT. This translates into CASSETSGGYRANTDTQYF.

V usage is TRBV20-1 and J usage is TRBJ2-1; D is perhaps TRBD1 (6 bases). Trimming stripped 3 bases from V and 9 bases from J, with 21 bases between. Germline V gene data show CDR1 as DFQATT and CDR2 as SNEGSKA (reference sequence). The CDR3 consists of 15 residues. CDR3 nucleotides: TGCAGTGCTAGGGGGTCCCAGGGGCGGCAGGTTGAGCAGTTCTTC. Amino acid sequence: CSARGSQGRQVEQFF.

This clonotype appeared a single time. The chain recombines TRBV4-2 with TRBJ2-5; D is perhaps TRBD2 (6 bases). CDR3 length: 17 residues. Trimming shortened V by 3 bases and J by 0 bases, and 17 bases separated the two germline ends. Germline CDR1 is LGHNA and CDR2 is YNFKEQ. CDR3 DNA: TGTGCCAGCAGCCAGGAGGGCGCCAGGGCGTACCAAGAGACCCAGTACTTC. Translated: CASSQEGARAYQETQYF.

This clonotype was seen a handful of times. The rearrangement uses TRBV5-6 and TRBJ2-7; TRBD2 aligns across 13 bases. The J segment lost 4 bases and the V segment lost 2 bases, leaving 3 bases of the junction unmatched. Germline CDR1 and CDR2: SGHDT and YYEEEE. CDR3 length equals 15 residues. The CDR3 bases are TGTGCCAGCAGCTTTTGGACTAGCGGGAGTTACGAGCAGTACTTC. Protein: CASSFWTSGSYEQYF.

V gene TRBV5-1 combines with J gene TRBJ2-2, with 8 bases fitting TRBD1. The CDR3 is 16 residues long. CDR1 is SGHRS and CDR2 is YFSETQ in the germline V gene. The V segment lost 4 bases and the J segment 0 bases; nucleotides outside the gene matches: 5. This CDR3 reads CASSNQGAANTGELFF. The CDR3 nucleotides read TGCGCCAGCAGCAACCAGGGGGCAGCGAACACCGGGGAGCTGTTTTTT.

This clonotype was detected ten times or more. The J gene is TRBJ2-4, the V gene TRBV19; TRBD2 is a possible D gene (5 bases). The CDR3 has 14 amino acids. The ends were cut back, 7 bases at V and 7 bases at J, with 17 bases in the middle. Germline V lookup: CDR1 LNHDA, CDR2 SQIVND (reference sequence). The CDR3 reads CASKRTSGMNIQYF. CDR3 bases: TGTGCCAGTAAGAGGACTTCAGGAATGAACATTCAGTACTTC.

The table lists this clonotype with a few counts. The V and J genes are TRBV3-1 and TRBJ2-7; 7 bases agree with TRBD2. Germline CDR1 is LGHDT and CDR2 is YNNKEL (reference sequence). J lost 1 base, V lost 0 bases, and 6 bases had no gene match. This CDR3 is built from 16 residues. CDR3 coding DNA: TGTGCCAGCAGCCAAGAGCTAGCGGTATCATCCTACGAGCAGTACTTC. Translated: CASSQELAVSSYEQYF.

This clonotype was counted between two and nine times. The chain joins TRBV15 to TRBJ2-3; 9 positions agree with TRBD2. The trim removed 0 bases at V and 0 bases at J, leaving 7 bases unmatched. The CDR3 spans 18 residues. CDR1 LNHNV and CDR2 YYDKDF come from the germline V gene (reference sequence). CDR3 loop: CATSRDIVAGASTDTQYF. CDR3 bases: TGTGCCACCAGCAGAGATATCGTAGCGGGGGCTAGCACAGATACGCAGTATTTT.

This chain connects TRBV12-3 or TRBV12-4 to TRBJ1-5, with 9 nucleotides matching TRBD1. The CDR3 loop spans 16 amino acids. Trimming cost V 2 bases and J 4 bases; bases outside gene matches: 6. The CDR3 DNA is TGTGCCAGCAGTTTACTTGGACAGGGGCCGAATCAGCCCCAGCATTTT. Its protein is CASSLLGQGPNQPQHF.

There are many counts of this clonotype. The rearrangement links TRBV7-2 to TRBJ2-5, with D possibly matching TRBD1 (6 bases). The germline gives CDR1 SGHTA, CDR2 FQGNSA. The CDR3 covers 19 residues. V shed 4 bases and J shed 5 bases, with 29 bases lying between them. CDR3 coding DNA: TGTGCCAGCAGCTCGACAGGATGGTTAGTGGGAAAGAAGGGGGAGACCCAGTACTTC. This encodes CASSSTGWLVGKKGETQYF.